The text below deals with one TCR beta chain. The CD8+ and CD4+ T cells were negatively isolated, with the TEMRA cells enriched by FACS. RNA was extracted with the RNeasy kit, and a quantity of roughly 0.45 to 1 ug was reverse transcribed using random hexamers. The method of amplification for TCR beta CDR3 was immunoSEQ multiplex PCR, covering 54 Vbeta and 13 Jbeta. TCRdb called the immunoSEQ multiplex PCR reads again in MiXCR, with one record for every CDR3 protein. Seen here are 55,000 to 80,000 distinct CDR3 sequences, about 92% observed once, and the top ten hold roughly 0.16%. Trimming cost V 0 bases and J 3 bases, with 5 bases left between them. CDR3 length equals 14 residues. The germline V gene has CDR1 MNHEY and CDR2 SMNVEV (reference sequence). This entry belongs to a study of CD8 T cells in Susac syndrome. Background on the study: Patients with Susac syndrome were therapy-naive, taking corticosteroids, with some also receiving intravenous immunoglobulin, or taking intravenous immunoglobulin alone at the time their blood was drawn.

The chain recombines TRBV27 with TRBJ1-4; no firm D call. The TCR originated in a human donor with Susac syndrome. The source material was CD4+ T cells from PBMCs. This CDR3 is CASSLSRSNEKLFF. In DNA form, the CDR3 reads TGTGCCAGCAGTTTATCGAGATCTAATGAAAAACTGTTTTTT.